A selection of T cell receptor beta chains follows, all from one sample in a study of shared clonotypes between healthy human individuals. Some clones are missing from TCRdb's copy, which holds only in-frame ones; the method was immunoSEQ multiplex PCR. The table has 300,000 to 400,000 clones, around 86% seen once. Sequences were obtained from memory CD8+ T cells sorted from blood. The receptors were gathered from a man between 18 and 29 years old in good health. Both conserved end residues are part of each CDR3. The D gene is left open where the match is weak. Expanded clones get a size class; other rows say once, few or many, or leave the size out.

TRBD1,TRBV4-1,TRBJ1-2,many,TGCGCCAGCAGCCAAGTACAGGGGGCTGACTATGGCTACACCTTC,CASSQVQGADYGYTF
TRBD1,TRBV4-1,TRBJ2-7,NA,TGCGCCAGCAGTCGGACAGGGAGCCTCTACGAGCAGTACTTC,CASSRTGSLYEQYF
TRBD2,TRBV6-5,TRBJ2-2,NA,TGTGCCAGCAGCCTAGCGGGGGGTACCGGGGAGCTGTTTTTT,CASSLAGGTGELFF
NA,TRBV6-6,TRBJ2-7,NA,TGTGCCAGCAGTTCCTTAGGCTGGGGCTACGAGCAGTACTTC,CASSSLGWGYEQYF
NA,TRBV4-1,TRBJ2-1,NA,TGCGCCAGCAGCCAAGGGGTCGGAGTGAAGGCCAATGAGCAGTTCTTC,CASSQGVGVKANEQFF
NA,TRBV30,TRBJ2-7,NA,TGTGCCTGGAGTGTAGCCCAGAGCTCCTACGAGCAGTACTTC,CAWSVAQSSYEQYF
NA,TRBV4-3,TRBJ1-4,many,TGCGCCAGCAGCCCGGATCTGATGGTCTCCAATGAAAAACTGTTTTTT,CASSPDLMVSNEKLFF
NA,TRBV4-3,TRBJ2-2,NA,TGCGCCAGCAGCTCCACCGGGGAGCTGTTTTTT,CASSSTGELFF
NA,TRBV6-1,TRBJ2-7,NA,TGTGCCAGCAGTGTCCCAGGGGGTGACGTGGCGGGAGTATTCTCCTACGAGCAGTACTTC,CASSVPGGDVAGVFSYEQYF
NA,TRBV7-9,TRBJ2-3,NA,TGTGCCAGCAGCGTGACTAGTTTCCAGAGAGCAGATACGCAGTATTTT,CASSVTSFQRADTQYF
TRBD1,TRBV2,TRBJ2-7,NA,TGTGCCAGCAGGTGGACAGGGGACTTGTACGAGCAGTACTTC,CASRWTGDLYEQYF
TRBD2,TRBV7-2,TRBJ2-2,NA,TGTGCCAGCACCGACCTTAGCGGGATCGGCACCGGGGAGCTGTTTTTT,CASTDLSGIGTGELFF
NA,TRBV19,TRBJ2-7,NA,TGTGCCAGTAGTACTTGGGACACCTCCTACGAGCAGTACTTC,CASSTWDTSYEQYF
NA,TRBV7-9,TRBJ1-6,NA,TGTGCCAGCAGCCTCGGGCCTAATCTCAACTCACCCCTCCACTTT,CASSLGPNLNSPLHF
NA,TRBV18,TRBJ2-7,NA,TGTGCCAGCTCACCAACAGTCTCCTACGAGCAGTACTTC,CASSPTVSYEQYF
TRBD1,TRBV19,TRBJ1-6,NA,TGTGCCACTAGGGACAGCGATTATAATTCACCCCTCCACTTT,CATRDSDYNSPLHF
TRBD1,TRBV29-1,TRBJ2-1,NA,TGCAGCGAACGACAGGGGGCATGGTACAATGAGCAGTTCTTC,CSERQGAWYNEQFF